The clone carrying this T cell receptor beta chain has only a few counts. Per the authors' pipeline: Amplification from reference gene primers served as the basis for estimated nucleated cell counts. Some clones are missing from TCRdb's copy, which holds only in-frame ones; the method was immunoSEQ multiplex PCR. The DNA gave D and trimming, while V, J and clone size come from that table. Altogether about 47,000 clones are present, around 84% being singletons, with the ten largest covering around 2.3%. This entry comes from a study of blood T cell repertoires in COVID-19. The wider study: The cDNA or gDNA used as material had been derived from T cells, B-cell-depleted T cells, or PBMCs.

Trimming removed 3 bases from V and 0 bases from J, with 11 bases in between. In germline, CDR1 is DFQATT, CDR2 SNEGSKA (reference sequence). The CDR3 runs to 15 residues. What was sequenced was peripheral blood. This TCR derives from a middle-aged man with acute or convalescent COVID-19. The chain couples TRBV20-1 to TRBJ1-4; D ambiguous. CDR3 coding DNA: TGCAGTGCTAGTCCCGGTGGTTCAACTAATGAAAAACTGTTTTTT. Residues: CSASPGGSTNEKLFF.